These T cell receptor beta chains were read from a single sample in a study of CD4 T cell repertoires in COVID-19. Assay: immunoSEQ multiplex PCR; the TCRdb copy retains only in-frame clones and omits some. The table lists 570 or so clones, about a sixth of them singletons. Antigen specificity for these receptors is unknown. The material sequenced was memory CD4+ T cells, cultured in vitro, taken after recovery from COVID-19. All receptors derive from a human donor who had COVID-19. Both conserved end residues are part of each CDR3.

v_call	j_call	cdr3_aa
TRBV24-1	TRBJ2-1	CATSEVTGASYNEQFF
TRBV23-1	TRBJ1-5	CASSQLGPVFVFGQPQHF
TRBV6-5	TRBJ1-2	CASSPQGSGYTF
TRBV19	TRBJ2-6	CASSIVWRLSGANVLTF
TRBV1	TRBJ2-7	CTSTGLAGGYEQYF
TRBV14	TRBJ2-1	CASSQGRSSYNEQFF
TRBV4-2	TRBJ1-2	CASSQVMGQINYGYTF
TRBV19	TRBJ2-1	CASSKGTGTYNEQFF
TRBV4-1	TRBJ1-5	CASSPDRDQPQHF
TRBV19	TRBJ2-1	CASSIKAAYNEQFF
TRBV5-8	TRBJ1-2	CASSLWGEGMKGYTF
TRBV5-6	TRBJ2-1	CASSVPRASLRVNEQFF
TRBV6-5	TRBJ2-1	CASIQGSWYNEQFF
TRBV6-5	TRBJ2-2	CASSYRGGTGELFF
TRBV7-7	TRBJ2-7	CASSPTGGVGEQYF
TRBV7-3	TRBJ2-2	CASSLRTSQANTGELFF
TRBV5-1	TRBJ2-1	CASSVAGAGGLNEQFF
TRBV19	TRBJ1-5	CASTFTTQVHQPQHF
TRBV10-1	TRBJ2-3	CPRSERRGGDTQYF
TRBV5-6	TRBJ2-2	CASSLPRSGELFF
TRBV7-9	TRBJ2-7	CASSLVGGGGSSYEQYF
TRBV6-2/TRBV6-3	TRBJ2-1	CASSRGAGFDEQFF
TRBV13	TRBJ1-6	CASSLGGNSPLHF
TRBV10-1	TRBJ2-3	CARCERRGGDTQYF
TRBV5-6	TRBJ1-2	CASSLLGSYGYTF
TRBV10-3	TRBJ1-1	CAGGGSNEAFF
TRBV18	TRBJ2-1	CASSKSLAGWENEQFF
TRBV19	TRBJ1-2	CASSGQVYGYTF
TRBV5-1	TRBJ2-1	CPSSLAGAGGLNEQFF
TRBV3-1/TRBV3-2	TRBJ2-3	CASSKIGAQYF
TRBV7-3	TRBJ1-6	CASSLTQGGNSPLHF
TRBV6-5	TRBJ2-1	CASRQGMVNEQFF
TRBV6-5	TRBJ1-1	CASAKTGERTEAFF
TRBV19	TRBJ1-6	CASSPTGSNSPLHF
TRBV5-1	TRBJ2-1	CASRPGTSGYNEQFF
TRBV10-1	TRBJ1-1	CASRPTGDNTEAFF
TRBV7-6	TRBJ1-4	CASSPQSGLLNEKLFF
TRBV1	TRBJ2-6	CTKSRANVLTF
TRBV7-2	TRBJ2-7	CASSLAGQVLSYEQYF
TRBV19	TRBJ1-5	CASSIDWTGGPNQPQHF
TRBV6-5	TRBJ1-3	CASTGGVFSGNTIYF
TRBV18	TRBJ1-3	CASSESSGNTIYF
TRBV2	TRBJ1-5	CASSELGYQPQHF
TRBV6-6	TRBJ2-3	CASSDRGGTDTQYF
TRBV6-2/TRBV6-3	TRBJ2-7	CASSPRGGVYEQYF
TRBV7-9	TRBJ2-7	CASSLEGVSYEQYF
TRBV27	TRBJ1-2	CASSLAQGYGYTF
TRBV24-1	TRBJ1-1	CATRRQGGTEAFF
TRBV7-6	TRBJ1-2	CASSLPGQGGYTF
TRBV7-2	TRBJ2-7	CASTNPAAGEQYF
TRBV11-2	TRBJ1-1	CASSLQGKGNTEAFF
TRBV28	TRBJ1-3	CASSSPRGLSGNTIYF
TRBV27	TRBJ2-7	CASSSRTGVSYEQYF
TRBV30	TRBJ1-3	CAWSKPRHEPSSGNTIYF
TRBV3-1/TRBV3-2	TRBJ2-3	CASSQDASQRRYF
TRBV6-4	TRBJ2-1	CASSATGYNEQFF
TRBV27	TRBJ2-3	CASSLPRLADTQYF
TRBV30	TRBJ2-6	CAWSVLQGNSGANVLTF
TRBV25-1	TRBJ1-3	CASSAPGIRAGNTIYF
TRBV9	TRBJ1-2	CASSVGGKRGYTF